Listed here are 12 T cell receptor beta chains from one sample, sequenced in a study of T-cell reconstitution after alpha-beta-depleted transplantation in children. The authors prepared the TCRbeta library with unique molecular identifiers. TCRdb reprocessed the PCR reads with MiXCR, giving one entry per CDR3 protein. The sample lists a few hundred thousand distinct CDR3 sequences, 25% to 30% occurring once. Sequencing used PBMCs, obtained before TCRalphabeta/CD19-depleted stem cell transplant. These TCRs come from a boy under two years old with Wiskott-Aldrich syndrome, due to receive a stem cell transplant.

In its sample, this clonotype was seen a few times. The chain has TRBV27 and TRBJ2-7, with 10 bases lining up with TRBD2. Germline V gene lookup returns CDR1 MNHEY and CDR2 SMNVEV (reference sequence). Trimming removed 5 bases from V and 3 bases from J; junction bases left unmatched: 1. This CDR3 has 13 residues. CDR3 loop: CASSTSGDYEQYF. CDR3 sequence (DNA): TGTGCCAGCAGTACTAGCGGGGACTACGAGCAGTACTTC.

In its sample, this clonotype was seen many times. Here the CDR3 reads CASLPGTGGYTEAFF. CDR3 bases: TGTGCCAGCCTCCCGGGGACAGGGGGCTACACTGAAGCTTTCTTT. V and J are TRBV12-3 or TRBV12-4 and TRBJ1-1; TRBD1 aligns across 12 bases. J lost 3 bases, V lost 8 bases, and 7 bases had no gene match. This CDR3 comprises 15 residues.

The V gene is TRBV2, the J gene TRBJ2-7; D uncertain. This CDR3 has 13 amino acids. Germline values: CDR1 SNHLY, CDR2 FYNNEI. The germline V and J ends were trimmed by 3 bases and 3 bases, with 9 bases remaining between them. The CDR3, as DNA: TGTGCCAGCAGTGAGGGCAGCCTCTACGAGCAGTACTTC. This codes for CASSEGSLYEQYF.

This clonotype was found once. The chain uses TRBV7-2 and TRBJ2-1, with 7 bases that match TRBD1. Germline CDR1 is SGHTA and CDR2 is FQGNSA. J lost 9 bases, V lost 3 bases, and 14 bases had no gene match. The CDR3 consists of 16 residues. For the CDR3, the DNA is TGTGCCAGCAGCTTCCTTCGGGCAGGGGGAATCGCTGAGCAGTTCTTC. Amino acid sequence: CASSFLRAGGIAEQFF. Combining the CDR3 with reference TRBV7-2 and TRBJ2-1 gives the whole variable domain GAGVSQSPSNKVTEKGKDVELRCDPISGHTALYWYRQSLGQGLEFLIYFQGNSAPDKSGLPSDRFSAERTGGSVSTLTIQRTQQEDSAVYLCASSFLRAGGIAEQFFGPGTRLTVL.

The rearrangement joins TRBV4-1 to TRBJ1-1, with TRBD1 as a possible D gene (6 bases). Germline V gives CDR1 MGHRA, CDR2 YSYEKL. The CDR3 spans 19 residues. Deletions cut 1 base from V and 1 base from J, with 22 bases between. The CDR3 here is CASSQAPQEGVYRNTEAFF. For the CDR3, the DNA is TGCGCCAGCAGCCAAGCGCCTCAGGAGGGGGTTTACAGGAACACTGAAGCTTTCTTT.

The chain uses TRBV12-3 or TRBV12-4 and TRBJ2-1; maybe TRBD1 (6 bases). Trimming shortened V by 5 bases and J by 5 bases, and 16 bases separated the two germline ends. This CDR3 has 15 residues. CDR3 sequence reads: CASSLPDSVHNEQFF. The DNA of the CDR3 is TGTGCCAGCAGTCTGCCGGACAGTGTACACAATGAGCAGTTCTTC.

The rearrangement uses TRBV7-9 and TRBJ2-1, with TRBD2 identical over 7 bases. Germline trimming cut 4 bases from V and 5 bases from J; bases unmatched to any gene: 14. The CDR3 extends over 17 amino acids. Germline assignment: CDR1 SEHNR and CDR2 FQNEAQ (reference sequence). The CDR3 reads CASSSIAGIRANNEQFF. The CDR3 bases are TGTGCCAGCAGCTCCATAGCGGGTATACGGGCCAACAATGAGCAGTTCTTC.

The chain has TRBV10-3 and TRBJ2-1; 7 bases line up with TRBD1. The CDR3 extends over 16 amino acids. J was trimmed by 8 bases and V by 0 bases; bases with no gene match: 10. Per the germline V gene, CDR1 is ENHRY and CDR2 is SYGVKD. CDR3 sequence (DNA): TGTGCCATCAGTGAGTCGTCCAGGGGGTTTTCCTATGAGCAGTTCTTC. Translated, it gives CAISESSRGFSYEQFF.

This clonotype has a handful of counts. The CDR3 sequence: CASSVALTGGLQETQYF. The CDR3 coding sequence is TGTGCCAGCAGCGTAGCCCTAACGGGAGGGCTCCAAGAGACCCAGTACTTC. The rearrangement uses TRBV9 and TRBJ2-5; 8 positions match TRBD2. The CDR3 contains 17 residues. Germline V lookup: CDR1 SGDLS, CDR2 YYNGEE. Losses at the gene ends were 0 bases for V and 1 base for J; bases not matched to a gene: 8.

The table lists this clonotype with a few counts. The chain has TRBV3-1 and TRBJ2-3; weak D call: TRBD1 (5 bases). Germline loops: CDR1 LGHDT, CDR2 YNNKEL (reference sequence). The CDR3 consists of 15 residues. V lost 0 bases to trimming and J lost 6 bases, with 13 bases between them. CDR3 sequence reads: CASSQDAGLWDTQYF. The CDR3 DNA sequence: TGTGCCAGCAGCCAAGACGCAGGGCTTTGGGATACGCAGTATTTT.

This chain connects TRBV5-1 to TRBJ2-6; no clear D. The CDR3 runs 16 residues. Trimming removed 0 bases at V and 2 bases at J, with 9 bases between. Germline CDR1 and CDR2: SGHRS and YFSETQ. The CDR3 here is CASSLAVLTGANVLTF. CDR3 in DNA: TGCGCCAGCAGCTTGGCTGTCTTGACTGGGGCCAACGTCCTGACTTTC. Together with reference TRBV5-1 and TRBJ2-6, the CDR3 gives the full variable domain: KAGVTQTPRYLIKTRGQQVTLSCSPISGHRSVSWYQQTPGQGLQFLFEYFSETQRNKGNFPGRFSGRQFSNSRSEMNVSTLELGDSALYLCASSLAVLTGANVLTFGAGSRLTVL.

This clonotype was found a few times. The chain links TRBV27 to TRBJ2-3; tentatively, D is TRBD2 (6 bases). Germline V gives CDR1 MNHEY, CDR2 SMNVEV (reference sequence). V lost 2 bases and J 1 base, leaving 10 bases between the germline ends. The CDR3 sequence is 15 residues long. The CDR3: CASSLLAPRTDTQYF. CDR3 in DNA: TGTGCCAGCAGTTTACTAGCGCCGCGCACAGATACGCAGTATTTT.